The 21 T cell receptor beta chains presented below share a single source sample, sequenced in a study of cytomegalovirus exposure and HLA in healthy donors. Vbeta (60) and Jbeta (13) primers were used in the PCR. The table came from immunoSEQ multiplex PCR; TCRdb's copy has only in-frame clones and leaves some out. The sample records fewer than 130,000 clones, roughly 78% being singletons. Sequencing was done on a sample of PBMCs. The receptors were sampled from a woman in her 40s in good health and CMV-seronegative.

This clone was seen only once. The CDR3 protein is CASSLGPRGTYTEAFF. CDR3 nucleotides: TGTGCCAGCAGCTTGGGGCCCAGGGGGACCTACACTGAAGCTTTCTTT. The chain links TRBV5-6 to TRBJ1-1; 7 bases map to TRBD1. V lost 0 bases, J lost 3 bases, and 8 bases stayed unmatched. Germline V gives CDR1 SGHDT, CDR2 YYEEEE. This CDR3 region has 16 residues.

The rearrangement joins TRBV28 to TRBJ2-5; 11 bases map to TRBD2. J gave up 6 bases and V 5 bases, and 14 bases lay outside the gene matches. The CDR3 contains 17 residues. Germline V CDR1 and CDR2: MDHEN, SYDVKM. As DNA, the CDR3 is TGTGCCAGCAGTCTCTCATCGACTAGCGGGGATATGCAGACCCAGTACTTC. It encodes CASSLSSTSGDMQTQYF.

This clone showed up just a few times. The chain is built from TRBV5-6 and TRBJ1-4; D is unclear. The CDR3 is 14 residues long. The V gene lost 3 bases and the J gene lost 10 bases, with 16 bases spanning the gap. Per germline, CDR1 SGHDT and CDR2 YYEEEE. The CDR3 region is CASSSPPGAGKLFF. CDR3 DNA: TGTGCCAGCAGCTCCCCTCCGGGAGCGGGAAAACTGTTTTTT.

The V gene is TRBV6-1, the J gene TRBJ2-2, with 8 bases fitting TRBD1. V shed 7 bases, J shed 6 bases, and the junction held 7 bases outside the gene matches. The CDR3 contains 14 residues. In germline, CDR1 is MNHNS, CDR2 SASEGT. The CDR3 protein is CASKDRVGPGELFF. The CDR3 region has the DNA TGTGCCAGCAAGGACAGGGTCGGGCCCGGGGAGCTGTTTTTT.

The rearrangement links TRBV11-2 to TRBJ2-7; possible D gene TRBD2, 6 bases. Per germline, CDR1 SGHAT and CDR2 FQNNGV. V was clipped by 1 base and J by 3 bases, with 13 bases between them. This CDR3 is built from 15 residues. CDR3 sequence (DNA): TGTGCCAGCAGCTTAGTCGGGACTGGTGACTACGAGCAGTACTTC. Protein: CASSLVGTGDYEQYF.

This chain connects TRBV30 to TRBJ2-5, with TRBD2 matching 9 bases. J was trimmed by 11 bases and V by 3 bases; bases with no gene match: 10. In germline, CDR1 is GTSNPN, CDR2 SVGIG (reference sequence). The CDR3 extends over 13 amino acids. The chain's CDR3 is CAWRAGGQGEQYF. CDR3 nucleotides: TGTGCCTGGAGGGCGGGGGGGCAGGGTGAGCAGTACTTC.

The rearrangement joins TRBV28 to TRBJ2-2; TRBD2 aligns across 8 bases. This CDR3 region has 15 residues. The V segment lost 3 bases and the J segment 4 bases; nucleotides outside the gene matches: 4. The V gene's germline CDR1 is MDHEN and CDR2 SYDVKM. The CDR3 nucleotides read TGTGCCAGCAGTTTCCTCGGGGGGGCCACCGGGGAGCTGTTTTTT. Its protein product is CASSFLGGATGELFF.

The gene calls are TRBV30 and TRBJ1-2; TRBD1 matches at 9 bases. Germline CDR1 is GTSNPN and CDR2 is SVGIG (reference sequence). The CDR3 has 11 amino acids. Unmatched junction bases numbered 1, after V lost 6 bases and J lost 5 bases. CDR3 sequence (DNA): TGTGCCTGTGGACAGGGGTATGGCTACACCTTC. It yields the protein CACGQGYGYTF.

V and J are TRBV11-2 and TRBJ2-1; D might be TRBD1 (6 bases). CDR3 length equals 15 residues. V lost 5 bases, J lost 4 bases, and 15 bases lay in between. From germline, CDR1 is SGHAT and CDR2 FQNNGV. The CDR3 region is CASSRGQTFYNEQFF. DNA for the CDR3: TGTGCCAGCAGCCGTGGACAGACTTTTTACAATGAGCAGTTCTTC.

The V gene is TRBV20-1, the J gene TRBJ2-3, with D uncertain. CDR1 and CDR2 (germline): DFQATT, SNEGSKA (reference sequence). The CDR3 spans 11 residues. The CDR3 DNA reads TGCAGACTCGAGGAGCTGCTTACGCAGTATTTT. Protein product: CRLEELLTQYF.

The chain carries TRBV29-1 and TRBJ1-2; D is unclear. V was trimmed by 3 bases and J by 8 bases, leaving 7 bases between them. Germline CDR1 SQVTM, CDR2 ANQGSEA. CDR3 length: 10 amino acids. The CDR3 DNA is TGCAGCGTTGAGGGCATGGGCTACACCTTC. Translated, it gives CSVEGMGYTF.

Here the CDR3 reads CASSSPRGEKLFF. CDR3 nucleotides: TGTGCCAGCAGCTCCCCCCGAGGGGAAAAACTGTTTTTT. The chain recombines TRBV12-1 with TRBJ1-4. TRBV12-1 is tagged as a pseudogene. CDR3 length equals 13 residues.

The J gene is TRBJ2-7, the V gene TRBV6-1, with 7 bases that match TRBD2. Germline CDR1 MNHNS, CDR2 SASEGT. V was clipped by 6 bases and J by 3 bases; unmatched bases: 8. The CDR3 runs to 14 residues. The CDR3 sequence: CASSTTWEGYEQYF. In nucleotides, the CDR3 is TGTGCCAGCAGCACGACCTGGGAGGGCTACGAGCAGTACTTC.

The gene calls are TRBV7-9 and TRBJ2-3; no clear D gene. This CDR3 is 16 amino acids long. Trimming removed 0 bases at V and 2 bases at J, with 12 bases between. Germline V gives CDR1 SEHNR, CDR2 FQNEAQ (reference sequence). The CDR3 sequence is CASSLAVARNTDTQYF. Here the CDR3 DNA reads TGTGCCAGCAGCTTAGCGGTTGCGAGAAACACAGATACGCAGTATTTT.

The chain has TRBV27 and TRBJ2-2, with D possibly matching TRBD1 (5 bases). V was shortened by 5 bases and J by 1 base, with 11 bases between the two germline ends. Germline CDR1 reads MNHEY; CDR2 reads SMNVEV (reference sequence). The CDR3 contains 15 residues. The DNA for the CDR3 is TGTGCCAGCAGTCCCAGGGCCCTGAACACCGGGGAGCTGTTTTTT. Protein sequence: CASSPRALNTGELFF.

In this sample, this clone turned up a few times. J is TRBJ2-1 and V is TRBV2; 7 bases fit TRBD2. Germline-derived CDR1 and CDR2 are SNHLY and FYNNEI. This CDR3 is built from 16 residues. After removal of 5 bases from V and 2 bases from J, the junction contained 9 bases not matched to a gene. CDR3 loop: CASSRTSGTAYNEQFF. The CDR3 region has the DNA TGTGCCAGCAGTCGAACAAGCGGGACTGCCTACAATGAGCAGTTCTTC.

V is TRBV7-2 and J is TRBJ1-1; 9 bases are shared with TRBD1. V dropped 4 bases and J dropped 9; count of bases not matched to a gene: 12. The CDR3 contains 15 residues. CDR1 SGHTA and CDR2 FQGNSA come from the germline V gene. The CDR3 DNA is TGTGCCAGCAGCTCAGACTCCGGGACAGGGTTTAAAGCTTTCTTT. Translating gives CASSSDSGTGFKAFF.

Remarks on this clone: Its ends do not fully match the called genes, so a read error is possible. This rearrangement joins TRBV7-9 to TRBJ2-1, with 7 positions matching TRBD1. CDR1 and CDR2 (germline): SEHNR, FQNEAQ (reference sequence). The CDR3 totals 12 residues. CDR3 region: CSSSLGRDSKFF. The DNA of the CDR3 is TGTTCCAGCAGCTTAGGCCGGGACAGCAAGTTCTTC.

This rearrangement joins TRBV10-1 to TRBJ2-5, with a weak D call TRBD2 (7 bases). The CDR3 length is 15 residues. CDR1 is WNHNN, CDR2 SYGVQD, per germline (reference sequence). With 6 bases removed from V and 6 bases from J, the gap between germline ends came to 20 bases. CDR3: CASREGGGLGQTQYF. The CDR3 nucleotides are TGCGCCAGCAGAGAAGGGGGGGGGCTGGGTCAGACCCAGTACTTC.

The V gene is TRBV4-3, the J gene TRBJ2-2; possible D gene TRBD2, 5 bases. Trimming stripped 0 bases from V and 13 bases from J, with 15 bases between. The germline V gene has CDR1 LGHNA and CDR2 YSLEER. This CDR3 is built from 14 residues. The CDR3 loop reads CASSQDGSGDGLFF. The CDR3 bases are TGCGCCAGCAGCCAAGATGGGTCCGGGGATGGGCTGTTTTTT.

The table lists this clone with a count of one. V is TRBV5-6 and J is TRBJ1-2, with 7 positions matching TRBD1. With 4 bases clipped from V and 4 bases from J, the junction kept 7 bases outside the gene matches. The CDR3 length is 14 residues. CDR1 SGHDT and CDR2 YYEEEE come from the germline V gene. This CDR3 is CASSQDRSPYGYTF. CDR3 nucleotides: TGTGCCAGCAGCCAGGACAGGTCCCCCTATGGCTACACCTTC.